The 23 T cell receptor beta chains below were found in one sample sequenced in a study of monozygotic twins with inflammatory bowel disease (dated by TCRdb to between 2018 and 2021). The protocol used for the library was 5' RACE. Sequenced on an Illumina HiSeq 2500. TCRdb reprocessed the reads, so every CDR3 protein sequence counts as one entry and DNA is not shown. This sample's table contains approximately 330,000 distinct CDR3 sequences. The ten biggest clones cover 2% to 2.5% of the sample. Sequencing used blood. These receptors were obtained from a human donor with ulcerative colitis or Crohn's disease, or a healthy co-twin of an affected twin (not recorded which).

The chain is built from TRBV6-1 and TRBJ1-2; TCRdb gives TRBD1 as the D gene, but with no DNA this cannot be confirmed. This CDR3 has 13 amino acids. Germline CDR1 MNHNS, CDR2 SASEGT. This CDR3 reads CASSRDSDYGYTF.

This chain's CDR3 is CASKLPGQGYQPQHF. V usage is TRBV12-3 or TRBV12-4 and J usage is TRBJ1-5; TCRdb gives TRBD1 as the D gene, but with no DNA this cannot be confirmed. This CDR3 region has 15 residues.

The V call is TRBV20-1, the J call TRBJ2-5. The CDR3 covers 11 residues. Germline V gene lookup returns CDR1 DFQATT and CDR2 SNEGSKA (reference sequence). The CDR3 sequence is CSVLSGETQYF.

The chain is built from TRBV7-8 and TRBJ2-1; the TRBD2 assignment by TCRdb is unverifiable without DNA. The CDR3 runs to 19 residues. The germline V gene has CDR1 SGHVS and CDR2 FQNEAQ. CDR3 in amino acids: CASSSRTSGGVSSYNEQFF. Filled out from reference TRBV7-8 and TRBJ2-1, the complete variable domain reads GAGVSQSPRYKVAKRGQDVALRCDPISGHVSLFWYQQALGQGPEFLTYFQNEAQLDKSGLPSDRFFAERPEGSVSTLKIQRTQQEDSAVYLCASSSRTSGGVSSYNEQFFGPGTRLTVL.

The chain joins TRBV20-1 to TRBJ1-6; TCRdb's assignment of TRBD1 cannot be checked, as there is no DNA. Germline assignment: CDR1 DFQATT and CDR2 SNEGSKA (reference sequence). This CDR3 is built from 14 residues. The CDR3 protein is CSAETGSQPSPLHF.

The chain joins TRBV5-1 to TRBJ2-1; TCRdb designates TRBD2, a call that cannot be tested without DNA. The CDR3 loop spans 12 amino acids. The germline V gene has CDR1 SGHRS and CDR2 YFSETQ. This CDR3 is CASSSEGTEQFF.

The V call is TRBV5-6, the J call TRBJ2-2; as DNA is missing, the TRBD1 call by TCRdb cannot be tested. The CDR3 consists of 15 residues. CDR1 SGHDT and CDR2 YYEEEE come from the germline V gene. CDR3: CASRTGWGRPGELFF.

The rearrangement links TRBV4-2 to TRBJ1-2. Per germline, CDR1 LGHNA and CDR2 YNFKEQ. The CDR3 is 17 residues long. CDR3 protein: CASSQEGITDLIAGYTF.

The rearrangement uses TRBV2 and TRBJ2-1. The length of the CDR3 is 11 residues. Germline V gene lookup returns CDR1 SNHLY and CDR2 FYNNEI. The CDR3 sequence: CASRESGQQFF.

The CDR3: CSASRSGDSYEQYF. The chain has TRBV20-1 and TRBJ2-7; TCRdb reports TRBD1, a call that lacks DNA to check it against. This CDR3 is 14 amino acids long. Germline CDR1 and CDR2: DFQATT and SNEGSKA (reference sequence).

The rearrangement links TRBV20-1 to TRBJ2-7; checking the TCRdb D call of TRBD2 is not possible without DNA. The CDR3 has 15 amino acids. Germline lookup yields CDR1 DFQATT and CDR2 SNEGSKA (reference sequence). The chain's CDR3 is CSARSPGTSVHEQYF.

The chain is built from TRBV5-1 and TRBJ1-1. The CDR3 runs to 15 residues. Germline V CDR1 and CDR2: SGHRS, YFSETQ. This CDR3 reads CASSLAGWMGTEAFF.

CDR3 sequence: CASSRGLSPQQYF. The chain is built from TRBV28 and TRBJ2-7; lacking DNA, the TRBD2 call made by TCRdb goes unchecked. The CDR3 is made up of 13 amino acids. Germline V gives CDR1 MDHEN, CDR2 SYDVKM.

The chain has TRBV7-9 and TRBJ2-1; TCRdb names TRBD2, which stays unverified in the absence of DNA. CDR1 and CDR2 from the germline V gene are SEHNR and FQNEAQ (reference sequence). This CDR3 contains 16 residues. The CDR3 spells CASSSGLAGGYNEQFF.

The chain couples TRBV24-1 to TRBJ1-3; TCRdb selects TRBD1, and the lack of DNA leaves this call unchecked. This CDR3 spans 19 amino acids. Germline values: CDR1 KGHDR, CDR2 SFDVKD. CDR3 loop: CATSDAGTGSWKRGDTIYF.

The J gene is TRBJ1-1, the V gene TRBV12-3 or TRBV12-4. The CDR3 runs 12 residues. The CDR3 sequence: CASSFGSTEAFF.

This chain links TRBV19 with TRBJ1-5; TCRdb indicates TRBD1, and absent DNA this call remains unverified. The CDR3 is 15 amino acids. Germline V gene lookup returns CDR1 LNHDA and CDR2 SQIVND (reference sequence). The CDR3 protein is CASSIWAHSNQPQHF.

This sequence joins TRBV12-3 or TRBV12-4 and TRBJ2-2; the TCRdb D gene call, TRBD1, has no DNA to confirm it. This CDR3 spans 18 amino acids. CDR3 residues: CASSSPPLGTIRTGELFF.

The chain couples TRBV5-1 to TRBJ2-1. Germline V CDR1 and CDR2: SGHRS, YFSETQ. The CDR3 is 19 amino acids. The chain's CDR3 is CASSWTEGSTAPSYNEQFF.

J is TRBJ1-2 and V is TRBV28; lacking DNA, the TRBD1 call made by TCRdb goes unchecked. From germline, CDR1 is MDHEN and CDR2 SYDVKM. This CDR3 is 20 amino acids long. The CDR3 region is CASSLLYLVGRVWENYGYTF.

The rearrangement links TRBV12-3 or TRBV12-4 to TRBJ1-5; TCRdb gives TRBD1 as the D gene, but with no DNA this cannot be confirmed. CDR3 size: 16 residues. The chain's CDR3 is CASSERGQGVNQPQHF.

The V call is TRBV7-2, the J call TRBJ2-1. This CDR3 is 15 amino acids long. Germline V gives CDR1 SGHTA, CDR2 FQGNSA. The CDR3 sequence is CASSGDRGSYNEQFF.

J is TRBJ1-1 and V is TRBV25-1; TCRdb picks TRBD1, but there is no DNA to check that call. This CDR3 comprises 14 residues. CDR1 is MGHDK and CDR2 is SYGVNS in the germline V gene. The CDR3 reads CASSGTALNTEAFF.